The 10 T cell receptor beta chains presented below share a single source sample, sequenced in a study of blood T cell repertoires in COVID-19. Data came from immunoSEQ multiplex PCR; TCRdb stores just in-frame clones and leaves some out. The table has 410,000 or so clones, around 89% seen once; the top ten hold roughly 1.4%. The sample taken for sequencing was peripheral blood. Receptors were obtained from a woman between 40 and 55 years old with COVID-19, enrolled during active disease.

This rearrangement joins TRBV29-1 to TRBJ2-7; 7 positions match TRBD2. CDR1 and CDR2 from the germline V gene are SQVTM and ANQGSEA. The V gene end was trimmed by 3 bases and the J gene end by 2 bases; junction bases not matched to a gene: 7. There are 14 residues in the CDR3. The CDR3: CSVEVRGGAYEQYF. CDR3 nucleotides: TGCAGCGTTGAGGTTCGCGGGGGAGCCTACGAGCAGTACTTC.

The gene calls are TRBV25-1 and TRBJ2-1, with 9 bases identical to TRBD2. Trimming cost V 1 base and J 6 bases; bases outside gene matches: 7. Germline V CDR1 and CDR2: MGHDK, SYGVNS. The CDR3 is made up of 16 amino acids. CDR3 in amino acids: CASSELSSGSINEQFF. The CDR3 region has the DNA TGTGCCAGCAGTGAATTGAGTAGCGGGAGTATCAATGAGCAGTTCTTC.

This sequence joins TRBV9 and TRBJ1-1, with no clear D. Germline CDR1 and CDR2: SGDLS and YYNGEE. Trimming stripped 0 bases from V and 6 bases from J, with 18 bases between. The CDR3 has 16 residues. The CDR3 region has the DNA TGTGCCAGCAGCGTAGAGCCTCATCAGGTGGCCGCTGAAGCTTTCTTT. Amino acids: CASSVEPHQVAAEAFF.

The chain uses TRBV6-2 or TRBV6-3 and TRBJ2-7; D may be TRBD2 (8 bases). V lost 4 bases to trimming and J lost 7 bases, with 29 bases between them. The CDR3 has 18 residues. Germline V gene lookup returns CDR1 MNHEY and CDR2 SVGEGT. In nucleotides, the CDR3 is TGTGCCAGCAGTTTTCGACAGGGCCTCCTCGGGAGGGCCAAAGAGCAGTACTTC. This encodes CASSFRQGLLGRAKEQYF.

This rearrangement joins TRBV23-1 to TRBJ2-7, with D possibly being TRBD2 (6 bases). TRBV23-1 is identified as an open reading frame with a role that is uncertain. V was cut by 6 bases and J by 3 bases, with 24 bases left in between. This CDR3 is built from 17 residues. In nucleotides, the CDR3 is TGCGCCAGCAGGCAAACCCTAGATGGGGGGAAGAGCTACGAGCAGTACTTC. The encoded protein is CASRQTLDGGKSYEQYF.

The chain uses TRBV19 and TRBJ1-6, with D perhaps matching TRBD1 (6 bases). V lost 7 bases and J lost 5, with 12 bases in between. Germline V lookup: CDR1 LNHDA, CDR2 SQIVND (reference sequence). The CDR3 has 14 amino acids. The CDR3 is CASTWDNNNSPLHF. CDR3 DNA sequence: TGTGCCAGTACCTGGGACAACAATAATTCACCCCTCCACTTT. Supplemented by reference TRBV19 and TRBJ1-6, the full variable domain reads DGGITQSPKYLFRKEGQNVTLSCEQNLNHDAMYWYRQDPGQGLRLIYYSQIVNDFQKGDIAEGYSVSREKKESFPLTVTSAQKNPTAFYLCASTWDNNNSPLHFGNGTRLTVT.

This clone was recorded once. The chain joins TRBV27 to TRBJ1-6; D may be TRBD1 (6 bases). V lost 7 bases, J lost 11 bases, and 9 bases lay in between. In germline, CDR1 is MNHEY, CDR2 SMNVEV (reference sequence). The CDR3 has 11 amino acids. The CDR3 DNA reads TGTGCCAGCAAAGAGGGGGCACCCCTCCACTTT. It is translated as CASKEGAPLHF.

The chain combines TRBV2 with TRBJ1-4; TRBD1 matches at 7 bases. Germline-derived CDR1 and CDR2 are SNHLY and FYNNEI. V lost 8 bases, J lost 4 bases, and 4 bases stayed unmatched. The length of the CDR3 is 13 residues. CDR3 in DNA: TGTGCCAGCCTGGGACAGTTTAATGAAAAACTGTTTTTT. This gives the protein CASLGQFNEKLFF.

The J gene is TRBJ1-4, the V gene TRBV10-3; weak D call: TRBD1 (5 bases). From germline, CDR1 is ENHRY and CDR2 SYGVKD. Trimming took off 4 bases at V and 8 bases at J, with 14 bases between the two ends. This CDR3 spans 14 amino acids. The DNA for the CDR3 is TGTGCCATCAGTGCTAGGGGAACAGAAGAAAAACTGTTTTTT. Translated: CAISARGTEEKLFF.

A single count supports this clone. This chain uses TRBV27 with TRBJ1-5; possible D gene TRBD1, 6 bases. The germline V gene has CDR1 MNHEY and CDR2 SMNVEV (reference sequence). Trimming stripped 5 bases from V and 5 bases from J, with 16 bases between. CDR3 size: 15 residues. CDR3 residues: CASSKAGALHQPQHF. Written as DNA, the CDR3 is TGTGCCAGCAGTAAAGCAGGGGCTTTGCATCAGCCCCAGCATTTT.